Presented here are 17 T cell receptor beta chains from one specimen sequenced in a study of beta chain features in type 1 diabetes. Points from the study as a whole: TCRB CDR3s were moderately but significantly shorter in Type 1 diabetes patients in all four CD4+ subsets.

All of the isolated RNA was reverse transcribed, so expressed TCRB transcripts were sequenced. TCRdb's copy holds only in-frame clones and misses some; the assay was immunoSEQ multiplex PCR. The sample includes approximately 260,000 clones, around 21% of them seen just once. These receptors are not linked to any known antigen. Sequencing was done on a sample of naive CD4+ T cells from blood. The source is a woman aged 40 to 50 with type 1 diabetes.

This clone was counted only a few times. The J gene is TRBJ2-1, the V gene TRBV28; D is perhaps TRBD2 (6 bases). Germline CDR1 is MDHEN and CDR2 is SYDVKM. The V end lost 2 bases, the J end lost 8 bases, and 16 bases lay between the germline ends. CDR3 size: 15 residues. Written as DNA, the CDR3 is TGTGCCAGCAGTTTACCCCTAGGAGGGCCAGATGAGCAGTTCTTC. The encoded protein is CASSLPLGGPDEQFF. The full variable domain, rest sourced from reference TRBV28 and TRBJ2-1, is DVKVTQSSRYLVKRTGEKVFLECVQDMDHENMFWYRQDPGLGLRLIYFSYDVKMKEKGDIPEGYSVSREKKERFSLILESASTNQTSMYLCASSLPLGGPDEQFFGPGTRLTVL.

The chain recombines TRBV7-9 with TRBJ1-2, with D possibly TRBD1 on 6 matching bases. The CDR3 sequence is 12 residues long. The V end lost 5 bases, the J end lost 8 bases, and 12 bases lay between the germline ends. Germline V gives CDR1 SEHNR, CDR2 FQNEAQ (reference sequence). In nucleotides, the CDR3 is TGTGCCAGCAGCCCAGCCCAGGGGGGCTACACCTTC. It specifies CASSPAQGGYTF.

The chain joins TRBV15 to TRBJ2-7, with D tentatively TRBD2 (6 bases). Germline lookup yields CDR1 LNHNV and CDR2 YYDKDF (reference sequence). Trimming pared 3 bases from V and 4 bases from J, leaving 19 bases between. CDR3 length: 16 amino acids. Here the CDR3 reads CATSSDSPGLGYEQYF. The CDR3 nucleotides are TGTGCCACCAGCAGTGATAGTCCGGGACTCGGGTACGAGCAGTACTTC.

This clone turned up a few times. The V and J genes are TRBV5-1 and TRBJ1-1, with 7 nucleotides matching TRBD1. V lost 1 base, J lost 5 bases, and 8 bases stayed unmatched. This CDR3 is built from 15 residues. Germline values: CDR1 SGHRS, CDR2 YFSETQ. The chain's CDR3 is CASSLNGLTGTEAFF. As DNA, the CDR3 is TGCGCCAGCAGCTTGAACGGGCTGACAGGGACTGAAGCTTTCTTT.

J is TRBJ1-2 and V is TRBV7-2; D uncertain. The V end was cut by 7 bases, the J end by 4 bases, with 13 bases between. The CDR3 covers 13 residues. CDR1 SGHTA and CDR2 FQGNSA come from the germline V gene. The CDR3 DNA reads TGTGCCAGCACCCCTAGCTCGGTCTATGGCTACACCTTC. It specifies CASTPSSVYGYTF.

The DNA of the CDR3 is TGTGCCAGCAGCACCCTAGCGGGATCAGGGGCCAACGTCCTGACTTTC. Translating it yields CASSTLAGSGANVLTF. J is TRBJ2-6 and V is TRBV7-2; 9 positions match TRBD2. The CDR3 is made up of 16 amino acids. Germline V gene lookup returns CDR1 SGHTA and CDR2 FQGNSA. The V segment lost 5 bases and the J segment 4 bases; nucleotides outside the gene matches: 6.

This clone was observed a few times. The chain has TRBV4-3 and TRBJ1-5; D perhaps matches TRBD1 (5 bases). V shed 0 bases and J shed 5 bases, with 11 bases lying between them. CDR3 length equals 15 residues. Per germline, CDR1 LGHNA and CDR2 YSLEER. In DNA form, the CDR3 reads TGCGCCAGCAGCCAAGATCGGGGGATCCATCAGCCCCAGCATTTT. It specifies CASSQDRGIHQPQHF.

The chain uses TRBV15 and TRBJ1-6; TRBD1 aligns across 7 bases. There are 18 residues in the CDR3. Germline V gives CDR1 LNHNV, CDR2 YYDKDF (reference sequence). The trim removed 4 bases at V and 10 bases at J, leaving 19 bases unmatched. CDR3 bases: TGTGCCACCAGCACACACTTCTTAGGACAGGACTATAGGTCACCCCTCCACTTT. Amino acid sequence: CATSTHFLGQDYRSPLHF.

This clone was seen a handful of times. This chain joins TRBV7-8 and TRBJ2-2; TRBD1 aligns across 7 bases. Germline loops: CDR1 SGHVS, CDR2 FQNEAQ. With V trimmed by 5 bases and J by 0 bases, 3 bases remained unmatched. The CDR3 length is 15 residues. CDR3 bases: TGTGCCAGCAGCCGTACAGGGGCGAACACCGGGGAGCTGTTTTTT. Translated, it gives CASSRTGANTGELFF.

This clone was seen only a few times. The junction and the germline gene differ at one end; a read error may be behind it. The chain has TRBV27 and TRBJ1-1; 8 bases line up with TRBD1. CDR1 and CDR2 (germline): MNHEY, SMNVEV (reference sequence). The CDR3 is made up of 16 amino acids. CDR3 coding DNA: TGTGCCAGCAGTATATCTCGGACAGGGATACCCACTGAAGCTTTCTTT. Residues: CASSISRTGIPTEAFF.

The gene calls are TRBV7-3 and TRBJ1-1; D is possibly TRBD1 (6 bases). The CDR3 consists of 16 residues. Trimming pared 5 bases from V and 0 bases from J, leaving 16 bases between. Germline-derived CDR1 and CDR2 are SGHTA and FQGTGA. CDR3 region: CASSGTGPLMNTEAFF. The CDR3 coding sequence is TGTGCCAGCAGCGGAACAGGGCCCCTGATGAACACTGAAGCTTTCTTT.

The chain couples TRBV9 to TRBJ2-7; possibly TRBD2 for D (6 bases). From germline, CDR1 is SGDLS and CDR2 YYNGEE. The CDR3 extends over 15 amino acids. V lost 0 bases and J lost 4, with 14 bases in between. Here the CDR3 DNA reads TGTGCCAGCAGCGTAGGCGGGAAACCCCCTTACGAGCAGTACTTC. As protein: CASSVGGKPPYEQYF.

This chain links TRBV10-3 with TRBJ2-5, with 9 bases that match TRBD1. CDR1 is ENHRY, CDR2 SYGVKD, per germline. The CDR3 length is 15 residues. J was trimmed by 0 bases and V by 10 bases; bases with no gene match: 9. The CDR3 region is CATLSGQGYQETQYF. As DNA, the CDR3 is TGTGCCACCTTGTCTGGACAGGGGTACCAAGAGACCCAGTACTTC.

This chain connects TRBV29-1 to TRBJ1-1; D remains ambiguous. V shed 6 bases and J shed 0 bases, with 17 bases lying between them. Germline loops: CDR1 SQVTM, CDR2 ANQGSEA. This CDR3 is built from 15 residues. CDR3 sequence reads: CSVSQTTYMNTEAFF. DNA of the CDR3: TGCAGCGTATCTCAGACAACTTACATGAACACTGAAGCTTTCTTT. Based on the CDR3 plus reference TRBV29-1 and TRBJ1-1, the full variable domain is SAVISQKPSRDICQRGTSLTIQCQVDSQVTMMFWYRQQPGQSLTLIATANQGSEATYESGFVIDKFPISRPNLTFSTLTVSNMSPEDSSIYLCSVSQTTYMNTEAFFGQGTRLTVV.

In this sample, this clone turned up a few times. The rearrangement links TRBV5-1 to TRBJ2-7, with D tentatively TRBD1 (6 bases). CDR1 SGHRS and CDR2 YFSETQ come from the germline V gene. This CDR3 is built from 15 residues. V gave up 2 bases and J gave up 2 bases, with 14 bases separating them. This CDR3 reads CASSFRQDNPYEQYF. The DNA of the CDR3 is TGCGCCAGCAGCTTTAGACAGGACAACCCCTACGAGCAGTACTTC.

This chain links TRBV9 with TRBJ2-6, with 11 bases lining up with TRBD2. This CDR3 region has 23 residues. Germline CDR1 and CDR2: SGDLS and YYNGEE. V lost 0 bases and J lost 1; bases outside the gene matches: 18. For the CDR3, the DNA is TGTGCCAGCAGCGTAGTCGGTACAACTACTAGCGGGAGTGCCTGGTCTGGGGCCAACGTCCTGACTTTC. Encoded protein: CASSVVGTTTSGSAWSGANVLTF.

This clone appeared a few times. The rearrangement links TRBV6-1 to TRBJ2-3, with 13 bases identical to TRBD2. The CDR3 totals 18 residues. The germline CDR1 and CDR2 sequences are MNHNS and SASEGT. V shed 4 bases, J shed 4 bases, and the junction held 11 bases outside the gene matches. The CDR3 reads CASSATGTSGKEADTQYF. The CDR3 DNA reads TGTGCCAGCAGTGCAACCGGGACTAGCGGGAAGGAGGCAGATACGCAGTATTTT.